The rows below give T cell receptor beta chains drawn from one sample of a study of cytomegalovirus exposure and HLA in healthy donors. Using immunoSEQ multiplex PCR, the repertoire was profiled, and TCRdb retains in-frame clones only, with some absent. The table has roughly 99,000 clones, 77% seen once. Sequences were obtained from PBMCs. Source of these receptors: a male donor in good health and CMV-seronegative. The CDR3 runs from the conserved cysteine through the conserved F or W. A D gene is named only where the DNA matches it firmly. The size of a clone is reported for some rows only, either as once, few or many, or as a class for expanded clones.

j_gene: TRBJ2-7
abundance: NA
d_gene: NA
v_gene: TRBV25-1
CDR3aa: CASSRRSSYEQYF
CDR3nt: TGTGCCAGCAGTCGAAGGAGCTCCTACGAGCAGTACTTC

j_gene: TRBJ1-1
abundance: few
d_gene: NA
v_gene: TRBV19
CDR3aa: CASSSQMNTEAFF
CDR3nt: TGTGCCAGTAGTAGTCAGATGAACACTGAAGCTTTCTTT

j_gene: TRBJ2-7
abundance: NA
d_gene: NA
v_gene: TRBV19
CDR3aa: CASSINRVGEQYF
CDR3nt: TGTGCCAGTAGTATAAACAGGGTGGGCGAGCAGTACTTC

j_gene: TRBJ2-1
abundance: NA
d_gene: TRBD1
v_gene: TRBV7-9
CDR3aa: CASRPLTGTETYNEQFF
CDR3nt: TGTGCCAGCAGACCTCTTACAGGGACAGAGACCTACAATGAGCAGTTCTTC

j_gene: TRBJ2-7
abundance: NA
d_gene: TRBD2
v_gene: TRBV7-7
CDR3aa: CASSGRELGEQYF
CDR3nt: TGTGCCAGCAGCGGGCGGGAGCTAGGAGAGCAGTACTTC

j_gene: TRBJ2-2
abundance: few
d_gene: TRBD2
v_gene: TRBV29-1
CDR3aa: CSVEKVGGANTGELFF
CDR3nt: TGCAGCGTTGAGAAGGTCGGGGGGGCGAACACCGGGGAGCTGTTTTTT

j_gene: TRBJ2-1
abundance: once
d_gene: TRBD2
v_gene: TRBV28
CDR3aa: CASTGGSGRAGYNEQFF
CDR3nt: TGTGCCAGCACCGGGGGTAGCGGGAGGGCGGGCTACAATGAGCAGTTCTTC

j_gene: TRBJ2-5
abundance: NA
d_gene: NA
v_gene: TRBV29-1
CDR3aa: CSVEGGGGKETQYF
CDR3nt: TGCAGCGTTGAAGGAGGGGGGGGCAAAGAGACCCAGTACTTC

j_gene: TRBJ1-5
abundance: NA
d_gene: NA
v_gene: TRBV28
CDR3aa: CASKAHSNQPQHF
CDR3nt: TGTGCCAGCAAAGCCCATAGCAATCAGCCCCAGCATTTT

j_gene: TRBJ2-5
abundance: NA
d_gene: TRBD1
v_gene: TRBV6-6
CDR3aa: CASNPRQGLETQYF
CDR3nt: TGTGCCAGCAACCCAAGACAGGGATTAGAGACCCAGTACTTC

j_gene: TRBJ1-3
abundance: NA
d_gene: NA
v_gene: TRBV5-6
CDR3aa: CASSLKGSGNTIYF
CDR3nt: TGTGCCAGCAGCTTAAAAGGGAGCGGAAACACCATATATTTT

j_gene: TRBJ2-7
abundance: NA
d_gene: TRBD2
v_gene: TRBV7-9
CDR3aa: CASSSTRLAEYEQYF
CDR3nt: TGTGCCAGCAGCTCCACCCGACTAGCTGAATACGAGCAGTACTTC

j_gene: TRBJ2-7
abundance: NA
d_gene: TRBD1
v_gene: TRBV27
CDR3aa: CASSIRDRILRNPYEQYF
CDR3nt: TGTGCCAGCAGTATCCGGGACAGAATCTTAAGGAACCCCTACGAGCAGTACTTC

j_gene: TRBJ2-5
abundance: NA
d_gene: TRBD2
v_gene: TRBV6-1
CDR3aa: CASSEVAGGPRVRETQYF
CDR3nt: TGTGCCAGCAGTGAGGTAGCGGGAGGGCCCAGAGTTCGGGAGACCCAGTACTTC

j_gene: TRBJ2-1
abundance: NA
d_gene: NA
v_gene: TRBV7-2
CDR3aa: CASSLGVSNEQFF
CDR3nt: TGTGCCAGCAGCTTAGGAGTGTCAAATGAGCAGTTCTTC

j_gene: TRBJ2-1
abundance: once
d_gene: TRBD2
v_gene: TRBV7-3
CDR3aa: CASSLVVIGTSGSHEQFF
CDR3nt: TGTGCCAGCAGCTTAGTGGTTATCGGGACTAGCGGGAGTCATGAGCAGTTCTTC